The present T cell receptor (beta chain) was sequenced within a study of T cells of healthy individuals. Looked up from germline, CDR1 is SGHRS and CDR2 is YFSETQ. After removal of 2 bases from V and 4 bases from J, the junction contained 5 bases not matched to a gene. The CDR3 is 14 residues long. TCRdb re-analysed the 5' RACE reads in MiXCR, keeping a single row per CDR3 protein. Counted here are about 96,000 distinct CDR3 sequences, 15% to 20% occurring once; the ten biggest clones make up 6.2%. This clonotype was obtained from a human donor in good health. This rearrangement joins TRBV5-1 to TRBJ2-7; TRBD1 aligns across 8 bases. The DNA of the CDR3 is TGCGCCAGCAGCTTCGGACAGGGTAGATACGAGCAGTACTTC. Residues: CASSFGQGRYEQYF.